The following is a T cell receptor beta chain sequence with its context. Trimming left V 6 bases short and J 1 base short, with 12 bases between. This CDR3 has 14 amino acids. Germline loops: CDR1 MDHEN, CDR2 SYDVKM. The method was immunoSEQ multiplex PCR; TCRdb's version includes in-frame clones alone and lacks a portion of them. The sample has tens of thousands of clones; approximately 84% are singletons. This sample is drawn from a study of control samples from healthy donors and cancer patients. The sequenced sample consisted of blood. The chain has TRBV28 and TRBJ1-2; tentatively, D is TRBD1 (5 bases). This receptor was taken from a woman between 45 and 60 years old in good health. Written as DNA, the CDR3 is TGTGCCAGCAGCCTCGGGACGGTTAACTATGGCTACACCTTC. It specifies CASSLGTVNYGYTF.